This TCR beta chain appears in the sequencing data of a study of OX40 agonist ivuxolimab in advanced cancers. The wider study: Partial responses occurred in three patients (one hepatocellular carcinoma, two cutaneous melanoma).

The method was immunoSEQ multiplex PCR; TCRdb's version includes in-frame clones alone and lacks a portion of them. The sample lists about 18,000 clones; around 87% were seen once. In this sample, this clone turned up a few times. Trimming removed 6 bases from V and 0 bases from J, with 6 bases in between. Germline-derived CDR1 and CDR2 are MGHDK and SYGVNS. The CDR3 has 12 amino acids. The TCR comes from an adult with an advanced solid tumor such as melanoma, head and neck, liver or kidney cancer. The chain couples TRBV25-1 to TRBJ2-7, with D uncertain. The sample here was CD4+ or CD8+ T cells sorted from blood, taken in a trial of the OX40 agonist ivuxolimab. The CDR3 loop is CASSISSYEQYF. CDR3 DNA sequence: TGTGCCAGCAGCATAAGCTCCTACGAGCAGTACTTC.